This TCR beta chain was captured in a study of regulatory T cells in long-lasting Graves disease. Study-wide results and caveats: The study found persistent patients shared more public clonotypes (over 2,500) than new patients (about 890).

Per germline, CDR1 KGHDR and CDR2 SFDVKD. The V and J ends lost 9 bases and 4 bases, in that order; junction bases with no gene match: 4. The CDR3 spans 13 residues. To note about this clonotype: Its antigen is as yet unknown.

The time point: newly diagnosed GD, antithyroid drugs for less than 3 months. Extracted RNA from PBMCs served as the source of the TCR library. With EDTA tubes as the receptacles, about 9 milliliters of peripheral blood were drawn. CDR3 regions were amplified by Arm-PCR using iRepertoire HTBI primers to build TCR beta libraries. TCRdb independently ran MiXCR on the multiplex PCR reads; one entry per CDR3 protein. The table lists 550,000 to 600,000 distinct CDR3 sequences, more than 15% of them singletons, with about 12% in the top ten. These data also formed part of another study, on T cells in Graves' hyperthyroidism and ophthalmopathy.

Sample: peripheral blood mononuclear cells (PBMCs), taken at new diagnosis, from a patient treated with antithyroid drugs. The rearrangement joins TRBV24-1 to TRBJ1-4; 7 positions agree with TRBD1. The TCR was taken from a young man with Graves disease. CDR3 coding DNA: TGTGCCACCGGGGGACAGAATAATGAAAAACTGTTTTTT. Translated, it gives CATGGQNNEKLFF.